These 10 T cell receptor beta chains share one sample of origin, sequenced in a study of shared clonotypes between healthy human individuals. Using immunoSEQ multiplex PCR, the repertoire was profiled, and TCRdb retains in-frame clones only, with some absent. The data contain 2 million or so clones, about 94% of them singletons. CD45RO-negative, CCR7-positively selected cells formed the naive CD8 fraction, excluding terminally differentiated effector memory CD45RA+ cells. Sequences were obtained from naive CD8+ T cells sorted from blood. The receptors originated from a man aged 18-30 years in good health.

The V call is TRBV9, the J call TRBJ1-2; 8 bases align to TRBD1. The V segment lost 0 bases and the J segment 4 bases; nucleotides outside the gene matches: 5. CDR1 SGDLS and CDR2 YYNGEE come from the germline V gene. The CDR3 has 15 residues. The CDR3 DNA reads as TGTGCCAGCAGCGTAGCTACACAGGGGGGCTATGGCTACACCTTC. It codes for CASSVATQGGYGYTF.

The V and J genes are TRBV30 and TRBJ2-7, with 9 bases identical to TRBD1. The V gene's germline CDR1 is GTSNPN and CDR2 SVGIG (reference sequence). The CDR3 is 13 amino acids. With 2 bases clipped from V and 7 bases from J, the junction kept 6 bases outside the gene matches. CDR3 sequence: CAWSITGGWEQYF. Here the CDR3 DNA reads TGTGCCTGGAGTATCACAGGGGGCTGGGAGCAGTACTTC.

The chain links TRBV5-1 to TRBJ2-3; tentatively, D is TRBD1 (6 bases). The germline V gene has CDR1 SGHRS and CDR2 YFSETQ. The ends were cut back, 0 bases at V and 3 bases at J, with 14 bases in the middle. The CDR3 spans 16 residues. The DNA for the CDR3 is TGCGCCAGCAGCTTGGGGACAGAGGGGGTGACAGATACGCAGTATTTT. Protein product: CASSLGTEGVTDTQYF. The full variable domain, rest sourced from reference TRBV5-1 and TRBJ2-3, is KAGVTQTPRYLIKTRGQQVTLSCSPISGHRSVSWYQQTPGQGLQFLFEYFSETQRNKGNFPGRFSGRQFSNSRSEMNVSTLELGDSALYLCASSLGTEGVTDTQYFGPGTRLTVL.

Turning to this clone: The sample carries other DNA sequences with the same CDR3. V is TRBV9 and J is TRBJ2-3; weak D call: TRBD2 (6 bases). Germline V gene lookup returns CDR1 SGDLS and CDR2 YYNGEE. This CDR3 spans 13 amino acids. V was pared by 3 bases and J by 1 base, with 6 bases between. CDR3 loop: CASSASGTDTQYF. The CDR3 DNA is TGTGCCAGCAGCGCTAGCGGCACAGATACGCAGTATTTT.

The chain combines TRBV4-3 with TRBJ2-2, with a possible D match to TRBD2 (5 bases). Germline lookup yields CDR1 LGHNA and CDR2 YSLEER. The CDR3 covers 15 residues. V was cut by 1 base and J by 3 bases, with 9 bases left in between. CDR3 region: CASSQGSGYTGELFF. As DNA, the CDR3 is TGCGCCAGCAGCCAAGGTTCGGGGTACACCGGGGAGCTGTTTTTT.

The CDR3 coding sequence is TGTGCCAGCAGCTTGGAGCGGGAGGATACGCAGTATTTT. Amino acid sequence: CASSLEREDTQYF. The chain recombines TRBV5-5 with TRBJ2-3; TRBD2 agrees at 8 bases. J gave up 6 bases and V 0 bases, and 0 bases lay outside the gene matches. This CDR3 has 13 residues. Germline CDR1 SGHKS, CDR2 YYEKEE (reference sequence).

This chain links TRBV28 with TRBJ2-7; 10 bases are shared with TRBD1. This CDR3 region has 15 residues. Per the germline V gene, CDR1 is MDHEN and CDR2 is SYDVKM. J gave up 2 bases and V 1 base, and 2 bases lay outside the gene matches. CDR3 in DNA: TGTGCCAGCAGTTTATTGGGGACAGGGGCCTACGAGCAGTACTTC. Its protein is CASSLLGTGAYEQYF.

The chain employs TRBV28 and TRBJ2-2; D is possibly TRBD1 or TRBD2 (6 bases each). The germline V gene encodes CDR1 MDHEN and CDR2 SYDVKM. CDR3 size: 15 residues. Trimming shortened V by 2 bases and J by 6 bases, and 13 bases separated the two germline ends. For the CDR3, the DNA is TGTGCCAGCAGTTTAGGTCCGGGGGCCCCCGGGGAGCTGTTTTTT. This codes for CASSLGPGAPGELFF.

Remarks on this clone: The sample carries other DNA sequences with the same CDR3. The genes are TRBV7-9 and TRBJ2-5; TRBD2 might be the D (6 bases). V was pared by 5 bases and J by 1 base, with 8 bases between. The CDR3 is 13 amino acids. CDR1 is SEHNR and CDR2 is FQNEAQ in the germline V gene (reference sequence). The chain's CDR3 is CASSPTSQETQYF. The CDR3 nucleotides are TGTGCCAGCAGCCCGACTAGCCAAGAGACCCAGTACTTC.

The chain couples TRBV4-1 to TRBJ1-6; D might be TRBD1 (5 bases). From germline, CDR1 is MGHRA and CDR2 YSYEKL. Deletions cut 4 bases from V and 6 bases from J, with 19 bases between. The CDR3 consists of 17 residues. The CDR3 protein is CASSLGPPGPFNSPLHF. CDR3 in DNA: TGCGCCAGCAGCCTTGGACCTCCGGGACCCTTTAATTCACCCCTCCACTTT.